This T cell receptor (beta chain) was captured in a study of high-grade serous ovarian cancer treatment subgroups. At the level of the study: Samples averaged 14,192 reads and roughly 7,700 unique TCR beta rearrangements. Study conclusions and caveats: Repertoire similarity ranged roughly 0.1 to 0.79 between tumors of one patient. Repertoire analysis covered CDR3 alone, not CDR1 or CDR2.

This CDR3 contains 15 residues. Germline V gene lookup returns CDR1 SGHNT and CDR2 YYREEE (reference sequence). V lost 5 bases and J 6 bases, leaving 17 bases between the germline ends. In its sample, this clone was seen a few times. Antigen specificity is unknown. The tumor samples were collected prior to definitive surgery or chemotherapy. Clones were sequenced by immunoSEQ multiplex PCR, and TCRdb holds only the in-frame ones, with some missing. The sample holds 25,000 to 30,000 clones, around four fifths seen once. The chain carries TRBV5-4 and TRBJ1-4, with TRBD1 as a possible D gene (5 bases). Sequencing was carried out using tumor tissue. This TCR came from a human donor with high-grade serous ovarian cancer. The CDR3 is CASSRRDGGHEKLFF. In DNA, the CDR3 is TGTGCCAGCAGTCGACGGGACGGAGGGCATGAAAAACTGTTTTTT.